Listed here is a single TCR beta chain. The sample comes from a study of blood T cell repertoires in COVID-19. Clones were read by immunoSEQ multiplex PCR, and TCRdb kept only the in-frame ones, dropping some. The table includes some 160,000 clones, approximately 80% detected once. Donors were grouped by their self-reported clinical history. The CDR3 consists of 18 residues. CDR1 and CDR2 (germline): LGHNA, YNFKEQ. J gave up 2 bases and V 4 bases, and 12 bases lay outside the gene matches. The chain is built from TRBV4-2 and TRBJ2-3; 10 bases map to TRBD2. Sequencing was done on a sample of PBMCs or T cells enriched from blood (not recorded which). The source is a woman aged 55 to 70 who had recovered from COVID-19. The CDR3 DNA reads TGTGCCAGCAGCCCAGACCCCTTTAGCGGGGGGAACACAGATACGCAGTATTTT. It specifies CASSPDPFSGGNTDTQYF.